These T cell receptor beta chains were read from a single sample in a study of blood T cell repertoires in COVID-19. Using immunoSEQ multiplex PCR, the repertoire was profiled, and TCRdb retains in-frame clones only, with some absent. Of about 140,000 clones in the sample, 65% to 80% were seen once. The sequenced material came from peripheral blood. The receptors were sampled from a man in his sixties with acute or convalescent COVID-19. Both conserved end residues are part of each CDR3. D genes are given only for firm matches.

d_call	v_call	j_call	cdr3_aa	cdr3_nt
-	TRBV30	TRBJ1-5	CAWSGERGKGQPQHF	TGTGCCTGGAGTGGGGAAAGGGGGAAGGGGCAGCCCCAGCATTTT
TRBD2	TRBV12-5	TRBJ2-1	CASGLGLAVDNEQFF	TGTGCTAGTGGTTTGGGACTAGCGGTAGATAATGAGCAGTTCTTC
-	TRBV28	TRBJ1-1	CASSSLATEAFF	TGTGCCAGCAGTTCTCTGGCCACTGAAGCTTTCTTT
TRBD2	TRBV5-6	TRBJ2-5	CASSPGLAGAQETQYF	TGTGCCAGCAGCCCTGGACTAGCGGGAGCTCAAGAGACCCAGTACTTC
TRBD2	TRBV6-1	TRBJ2-7	CASSPDGRVEQYF	TGTGCCAGCAGCCCAGACGGGAGGGTCGAGCAGTACTTC
-	TRBV28	TRBJ2-2	CASSVLTGELFF	TGTGCCAGCAGCGTCCTCACCGGGGAGCTGTTTTTT
TRBD1	TRBV30	TRBJ1-5	CAWSEGQGARQPQHF	TGTGCCTGGAGCGAGGGACAGGGGGCAAGGCAGCCCCAGCATTTT
-	TRBV24-1	TRBJ2-2	CATSDTNTGELFF	TGTGCCACCAGTGACACGAACACCGGGGAGCTGTTTTTT
-	TRBV18	TRBJ2-1	CASSPTQPRSSYNEQFF	TGTGCCAGCTCACCAACGCAACCTCGGAGCTCCTACAATGAGCAGTTCTTC
-	TRBV28	TRBJ2-7	CASSLGAPKSYEQYF	TGTGCCAGCAGTTTGGGGGCCCCGAAATCCTACGAGCAGTACTTC
-	TRBV29-1	TRBJ1-4	CSVDWGGEKLFF	TGCAGCGTGGACTGGGGAGGGGAAAAACTGTTTTTT
-	TRBV6-2/TRBV6-3	TRBJ2-2	CASSILGVTGELFF	TGTGCCAGCAGCATTTTAGGGGTAACCGGGGAGCTGTTTTTT
-	TRBV9	TRBJ2-7	CASSVGPGGQSYEQYF	TGTGCCAGCAGCGTGGGCCCCGGGGGGCAGTCTTACGAGCAGTACTTC
-	TRBV4-3	TRBJ2-2	CASSQEIGQNTGELFF	TGCGCCAGCAGCCAAGAGATAGGACAGAACACCGGGGAGCTGTTTTTT
TRBD1	TRBV2	TRBJ2-7	CASSEAWTTGTGYF	TGTGCCAGCAGTGAAGCGTGGACCACCGGGACAGGGTACTTC
-	TRBV7-9	TRBJ1-1	CASSPLDGGVYTEAFF	TGTGCCAGCAGCCCGCTCGATGGAGGTGTTTACACTGAAGCTTTCTTT
TRBD1	TRBV2	TRBJ2-7	CASSGDSHEQYF	TGTGCCAGCAGTGGGGACAGCCACGAGCAGTACTTC
-	TRBV6-5	TRBJ2-1	CASSPDLAYNEQFF	TGTGCCAGCAGTCCCGACTTAGCCTACAATGAGCAGTTCTTC
TRBD2	TRBV30	TRBJ2-3	CAWVGTSGSWGTDTQYF	TGTGCCTGGGTGGGGACTAGCGGGAGCTGGGGCACAGATACGCAGTATTTT